This entry lists 20 T cell receptor beta chains sequenced from one sample in a study of T cells in localized non-small cell lung cancer. The method was immunoSEQ multiplex PCR; TCRdb's version includes in-frame clones alone and lacks a portion of them. In the table there are approximately 33,000 clones, around nine tenths of which are singletons. Specimen: peripheral blood, collected before any cancer treatment. All receptors derive from a female donor of 60 years or more with stage I lung adenocarcinoma.

This chain joins TRBV27 and TRBJ2-1; D call uncertain. The germline V and J ends were trimmed by 4 bases and 1 base, with 14 bases remaining between them. This CDR3 has 16 amino acids. Germline CDR1 MNHEY, CDR2 SMNVEV (reference sequence). In DNA, the CDR3 is TGTGCCAGCAGTTCCACCCTTAGACAATCCTACAATGAGCAGTTCTTC. Translation gives CASSSTLRQSYNEQFF.

The chain is built from TRBV29-1 and TRBJ1-1; D remains unclear. This CDR3 comprises 13 residues. V lost 2 bases and J 0 bases, leaving 7 bases between the germline ends. CDR1 SQVTM and CDR2 ANQGSEA come from the germline V gene. This chain's CDR3 is CSVELHLNTEAFF. The CDR3 DNA reads as TGCAGCGTTGAATTGCACCTGAACACTGAAGCTTTCTTT.

The gene calls are TRBV9 and TRBJ1-6, with D unresolved. Germline CDR1 and CDR2: SGDLS and YYNGEE. The V end was cut by 0 bases, the J end by 11 bases, with 6 bases between. The CDR3 has 12 residues. DNA of the CDR3: TGTGCCAGCAGCGTAGCTGATCCACCCCTCCACTTT. Its translation: CASSVADPPLHF.

The rearrangement joins TRBV4-1 to TRBJ1-3; 10 bases align to TRBD1. V lost 0 bases and J lost 0; bases outside the gene matches: 17. From germline, CDR1 is MGHRA and CDR2 YSYEKL. The CDR3 totals 22 residues. For the CDR3, the DNA is TGCGCCAGCAGCCAAGATTCCCCGGGACAGGGGCGCCAAATAGACTCTGGAAACACCATATATTTT. This translates into CASSQDSPGQGRQIDSGNTIYF.

This chain links TRBV29-1 with TRBJ2-7; 7 bases map to TRBD2. V shed 4 bases, J shed 0 bases, and the junction held 3 bases outside the gene matches. The V gene's germline CDR1 is SQVTM and CDR2 ANQGSEA. This CDR3 has 13 residues. The CDR3 DNA reads TGCAGCGTTGTGGGGGGGGACTCCTACGAGCAGTACTTC. Amino acids: CSVVGGDSYEQYF.

The chain employs TRBV6-6 and TRBJ1-2; the match to TRBD1 covers 7 bases. The CDR3 has 11 amino acids. V trimming: 5 bases; J trimming: 8 bases; junction bases outside the gene matches: 2. Germline V gives CDR1 MNHNY, CDR2 SVGAGI (reference sequence). The CDR3 nucleotides read TGTGCCAGCAGTCAGGGGGGGGGCTACACCTTC. Protein product: CASSQGGGYTF.

The chain is built from TRBV18 and TRBJ2-1; D is possibly TRBD1 (5 bases). Trimming removed 4 bases at V and 2 bases at J, with 12 bases between. The V gene's germline CDR1 is KGHSH and CDR2 LQKENI. This CDR3 has 15 residues. CDR3 DNA: TGTGCCAGCTCACTCGACAGCCATCCCTACAATGAGCAGTTCTTC. Protein: CASSLDSHPYNEQFF.

This chain joins TRBV7-2 and TRBJ1-6; TRBD1 is a possible D gene (6 bases). V was shortened by 5 bases and J by 6 bases, with 14 bases between the two germline ends. Per the germline V gene, CDR1 is SGHTA and CDR2 is FQGNSA. The CDR3 is 15 amino acids. The CDR3 DNA reads as TGTGCCAGCAGCCCAAACAGGGTCCCTAATTCACCCCTCCACTTT. Amino acids: CASSPNRVPNSPLHF.

This chain connects TRBV27 to TRBJ1-6; D ambiguous. Germline V gives CDR1 MNHEY, CDR2 SMNVEV (reference sequence). V was shortened by 6 bases and J by 7 bases, with 13 bases between the two germline ends. This CDR3 region has 14 residues. The CDR3 region has the DNA TGTGCCAGCAGAAGCGGGCTTGGAAATTCACCCCTCCACTTT. Its protein is CASRSGLGNSPLHF.

The chain joins TRBV7-2 to TRBJ1-1; D is undetermined. The V gene's germline CDR1 is SGHTA and CDR2 FQGNSA. The CDR3 totals 13 residues. V lost 3 bases and J lost 7, with 12 bases in between. CDR3 sequence: CASSFGSLIEAFF. The CDR3 DNA sequence: TGTGCCAGCAGCTTCGGATCTCTTATTGAAGCTTTCTTT.

The chain links TRBV6-5 to TRBJ1-2; D perhaps matches TRBD1 (6 bases). V lost 6 bases to trimming and J lost 7 bases, with 15 bases between them. This CDR3 spans 13 amino acids. Germline-derived CDR1 and CDR2 are MNHEY and SVGAGI. The CDR3 loop is CASRNRGAGGYTF. CDR3 nucleotides: TGTGCCAGCAGGAATAGGGGGGCGGGTGGCTACACCTTC.

This chain uses TRBV27 with TRBJ1-2, with a possible D match to TRBD1 (5 bases). Germline CDR1 is MNHEY and CDR2 is SMNVEV (reference sequence). The CDR3 is made up of 14 amino acids. Trimming removed 6 bases at V and 0 bases at J, with 11 bases between. CDR3 nucleotides: TGTGCCAGCAGGGACACCGGGACTAACTATGGCTACACCTTC. It codes for CASRDTGTNYGYTF.

V gene TRBV9 combines with J gene TRBJ1-2; TRBD1 agrees at 12 bases. Germline CDR1 SGDLS, CDR2 YYNGEE. V gave up 1 base and J gave up 4 bases; unmatched junction bases: 11. The CDR3 loop spans 18 amino acids. The CDR3 region has the DNA TGTGCCAGCAGCGTATCCACGGGACAGGGGGCTCGACCCTATGGCTACACCTTC. Protein product: CASSVSTGQGARPYGYTF. The full variable domain, in which reference TRBV9 and TRBJ1-2 provide the parts outside the CDR3, is DSGVTQTPKHLITATGQRVTLRCSPRSGDLSVYWYQQSLDQGLQFLIQYYNGEERAKGNILERFSAQQFPDLHSELNLSSLELGDSALYFCASSVSTGQGARPYGYTFGSGTRLTVV.

This clone showed up just a few times. The gene calls are TRBV5-1 and TRBJ1-6; 7 bases line up with TRBD1. Unmatched junction bases numbered 11, after V lost 5 bases and J lost 6 bases. CDR1 SGHRS and CDR2 YFSETQ come from the germline V gene. This CDR3 is built from 16 residues. CDR3 in amino acids: CASRRSGGQFNSPLHF. The CDR3 DNA reads as TGCGCCAGCAGACGATCAGGGGGACAGTTTAATTCACCCCTCCACTTT.

This chain uses TRBV4-2 with TRBJ1-2; the D gene is possibly TRBD1 (5 bases). The germline V gene encodes CDR1 LGHNA and CDR2 YNFKEQ. The CDR3 is 15 amino acids. Trimming pared 0 bases from V and 2 bases from J, leaving 10 bases between. CDR3 coding DNA: TGTGCCAGCAGCCAAGAGGAACGGGGGAACTATGGCTACACCTTC. This encodes CASSQEERGNYGYTF.

V and J are TRBV27 and TRBJ2-7, with D perhaps given as TRBD1 or TRBD2 (5 bases each). The CDR3 is 14 amino acids. Germline V gene sequence: CDR1 MNHEY, CDR2 SMNVEV (reference sequence). V was trimmed by 5 bases and J by 3 bases, leaving 14 bases between them. The CDR3 reads CASSTPGRFYEQYF. DNA of the CDR3: TGTGCCAGCAGTACCCCGGGACGCTTCTACGAGCAGTACTTC.

The rearrangement joins TRBV5-1 to TRBJ1-4; weak D call: TRBD1 (5 bases). CDR3 length equals 15 residues. Trimming removed 4 bases at V and 2 bases at J, with 12 bases between. Germline loops: CDR1 SGHRS, CDR2 YFSETQ. The CDR3 DNA is TGCGCCAGCAGCCTCGGGCCAGGGACTAATGAAAAACTGTTTTTT. This codes for CASSLGPGTNEKLFF.

The chain joins TRBV6-1 to TRBJ1-2; no definite D call. The CDR3 totals 16 residues. The germline V and J ends were trimmed by 0 bases and 4 bases, with 15 bases remaining between them. Germline V CDR1 and CDR2: MNHNS, SASEGT. CDR3 amino acids: CASSEADLPTVYGYTF. The CDR3 nucleotides are TGTGCCAGCAGTGAAGCGGACCTTCCCACCGTCTATGGCTACACCTTC.

The chain joins TRBV28 to TRBJ2-2, with D maybe TRBD2 (6 bases). The CDR3 sequence is 16 residues long. Germline-derived CDR1 and CDR2 are MDHEN and SYDVKM. V was trimmed by 1 base and J by 1 base, leaving 10 bases between them. CDR3 amino acids: CASSLLGGKNTGELFF. CDR3 in DNA: TGTGCCAGCAGTTTATTGGGCGGGAAGAACACCGGGGAGCTGTTTTTT.

This clone has a single count. V is TRBV15 and J is TRBJ1-1; D possibly corresponds to TRBD1 (6 bases). Trimming shortened V by 5 bases and J by 3 bases, and 10 bases separated the two germline ends. CDR1 LNHNV and CDR2 YYDKDF come from the germline V gene (reference sequence). The CDR3 is made up of 13 amino acids. CDR3: CATSWTDDTEAFF. The CDR3 DNA reads as TGTGCCACCAGCTGGACAGATGACACTGAAGCTTTCTTT.